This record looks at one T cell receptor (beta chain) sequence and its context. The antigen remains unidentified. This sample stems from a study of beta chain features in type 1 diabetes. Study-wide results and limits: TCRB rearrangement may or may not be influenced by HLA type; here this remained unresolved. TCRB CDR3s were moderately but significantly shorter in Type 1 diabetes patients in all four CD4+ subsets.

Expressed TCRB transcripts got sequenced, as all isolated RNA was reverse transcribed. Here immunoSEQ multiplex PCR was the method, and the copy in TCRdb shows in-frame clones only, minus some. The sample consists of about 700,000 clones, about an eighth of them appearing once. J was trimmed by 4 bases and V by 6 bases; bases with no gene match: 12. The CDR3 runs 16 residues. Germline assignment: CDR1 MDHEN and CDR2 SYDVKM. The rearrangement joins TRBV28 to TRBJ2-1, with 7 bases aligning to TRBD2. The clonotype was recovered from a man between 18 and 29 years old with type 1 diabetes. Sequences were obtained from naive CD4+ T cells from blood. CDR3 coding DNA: TGTGCCAGCAGCATCATGGGACTACTCAGTTACAATGAGCAGTTCTTC. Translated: CASSIMGLLSYNEQFF.